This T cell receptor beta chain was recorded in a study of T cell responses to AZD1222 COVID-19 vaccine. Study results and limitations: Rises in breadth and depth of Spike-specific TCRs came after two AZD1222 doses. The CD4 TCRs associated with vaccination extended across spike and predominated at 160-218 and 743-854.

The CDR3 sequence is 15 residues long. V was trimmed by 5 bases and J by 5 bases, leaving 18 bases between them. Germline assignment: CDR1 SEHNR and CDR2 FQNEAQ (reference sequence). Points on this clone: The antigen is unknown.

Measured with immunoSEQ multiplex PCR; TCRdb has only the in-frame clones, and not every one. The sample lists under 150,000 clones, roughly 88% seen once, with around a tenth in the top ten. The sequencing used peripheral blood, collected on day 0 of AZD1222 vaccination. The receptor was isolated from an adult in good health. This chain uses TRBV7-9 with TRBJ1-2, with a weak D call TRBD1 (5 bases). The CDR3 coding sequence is TGTGCCAGCAGCGCTAACCAACAGGTCGTTTATGGCTACACCTTC. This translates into CASSANQQVVYGYTF.